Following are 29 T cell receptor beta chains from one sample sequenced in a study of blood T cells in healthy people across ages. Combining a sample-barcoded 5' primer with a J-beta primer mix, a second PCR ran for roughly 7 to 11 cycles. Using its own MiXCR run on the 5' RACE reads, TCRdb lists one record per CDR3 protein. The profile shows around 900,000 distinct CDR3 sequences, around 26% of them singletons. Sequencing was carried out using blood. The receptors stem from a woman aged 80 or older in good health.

The CDR3 bases are TGTGCCAGCTTCAGTGGGCTGGTGTACAATGAGCAGTACTTC. It translates to CASFSGLVYNEQYF. The rearrangement links TRBV6-2 or TRBV6-3 to TRBJ2-1, with no clear D. The J call may be faulty, since TRBJ2-7 better matches the DNA end. The CDR3 length is 14 residues. CDR1 and CDR2 (germline): MNHEY, SVGEGT.

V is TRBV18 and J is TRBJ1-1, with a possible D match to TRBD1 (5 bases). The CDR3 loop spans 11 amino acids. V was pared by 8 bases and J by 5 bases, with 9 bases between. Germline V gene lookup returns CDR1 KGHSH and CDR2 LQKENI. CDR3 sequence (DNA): TGTGCCAGCAGCCCAGGGACTGAAGCTTTCTTT. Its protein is CASSPGTEAFF.

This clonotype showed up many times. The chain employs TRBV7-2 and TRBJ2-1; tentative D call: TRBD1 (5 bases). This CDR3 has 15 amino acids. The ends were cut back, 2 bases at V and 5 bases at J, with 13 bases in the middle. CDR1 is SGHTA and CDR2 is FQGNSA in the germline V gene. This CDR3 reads CASSLMGQGNNEQFF. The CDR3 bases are TGTGCCAGCAGCTTAATGGGGCAGGGCAACAATGAGCAGTTCTTC.

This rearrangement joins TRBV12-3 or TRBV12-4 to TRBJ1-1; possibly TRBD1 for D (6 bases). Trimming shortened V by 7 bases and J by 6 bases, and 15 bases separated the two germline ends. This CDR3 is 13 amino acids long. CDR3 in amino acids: CASTERGAPEAFF. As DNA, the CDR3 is TGTGCCAGCACTGAGCGGGGGGCACCTGAAGCTTTCTTT.

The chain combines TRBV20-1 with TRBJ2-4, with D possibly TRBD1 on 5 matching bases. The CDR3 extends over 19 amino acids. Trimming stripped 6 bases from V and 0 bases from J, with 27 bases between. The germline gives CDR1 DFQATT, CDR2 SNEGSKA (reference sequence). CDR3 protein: CSAPGRGEIIRLAKNIQYF. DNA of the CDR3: TGCAGTGCCCCCGGTAGGGGTGAAATAATCAGGCTAGCCAAAAACATTCAGTACTTC.

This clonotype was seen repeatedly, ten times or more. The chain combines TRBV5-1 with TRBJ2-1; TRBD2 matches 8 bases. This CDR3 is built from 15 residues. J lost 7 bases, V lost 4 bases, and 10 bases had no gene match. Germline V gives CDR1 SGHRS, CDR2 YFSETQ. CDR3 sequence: CASSVSGVGVNEQFF. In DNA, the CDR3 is TGCGCCAGCAGCGTTAGCGGGGTTGGTGTGAATGAGCAGTTCTTC. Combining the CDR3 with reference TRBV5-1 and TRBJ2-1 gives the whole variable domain KAGVTQTPRYLIKTRGQQVTLSCSPISGHRSVSWYQQTPGQGLQFLFEYFSETQRNKGNFPGRFSGRQFSNSRSEMNVSTLELGDSALYLCASSVSGVGVNEQFFGPGTRLTVL.

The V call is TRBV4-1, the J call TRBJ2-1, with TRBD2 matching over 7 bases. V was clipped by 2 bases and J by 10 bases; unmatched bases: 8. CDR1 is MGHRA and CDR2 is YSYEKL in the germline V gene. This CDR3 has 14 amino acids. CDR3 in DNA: TGCGCCAGCAGCCAAAGTGGGGCGGGAGAAGAGCAGTTCTTC. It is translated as CASSQSGAGEEQFF.

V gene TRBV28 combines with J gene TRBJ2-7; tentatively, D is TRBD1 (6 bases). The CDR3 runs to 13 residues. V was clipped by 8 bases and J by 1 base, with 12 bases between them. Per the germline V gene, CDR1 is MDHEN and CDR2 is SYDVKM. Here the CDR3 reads CASSTGHSYEQYF. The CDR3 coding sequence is TGTGCCAGCTCGACGGGACATTCCTACGAGCAGTACTTC.

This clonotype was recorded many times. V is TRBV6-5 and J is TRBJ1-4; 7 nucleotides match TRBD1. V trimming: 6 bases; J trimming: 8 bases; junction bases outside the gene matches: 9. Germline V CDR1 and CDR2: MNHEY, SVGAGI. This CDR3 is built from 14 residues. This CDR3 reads CASRPDREGEKLFF. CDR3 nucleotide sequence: TGTGCCAGCAGACCCGACAGGGAAGGAGAAAAACTGTTTTTT.

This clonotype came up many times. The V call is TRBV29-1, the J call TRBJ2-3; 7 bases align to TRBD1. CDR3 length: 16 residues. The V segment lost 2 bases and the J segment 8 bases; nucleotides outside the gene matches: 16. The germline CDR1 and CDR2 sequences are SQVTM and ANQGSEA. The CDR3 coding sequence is TGCAGCGTTGAAAGGTCCGCGACAGGGCACGGTGGTACGCAGTATTTT. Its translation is CSVERSATGHGGTQYF.

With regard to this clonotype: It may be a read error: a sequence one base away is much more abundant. This CDR3 is CASMPGLNQPRHF. The CDR3 coding sequence is TGTGCCAGCATGCCAGGGTTAAATCAGCCCCGGCATTTT. V and J are TRBV12-3 or TRBV12-4 and TRBJ1-5, with a tentative D call TRBD1 (5 bases). This CDR3 spans 13 amino acids.

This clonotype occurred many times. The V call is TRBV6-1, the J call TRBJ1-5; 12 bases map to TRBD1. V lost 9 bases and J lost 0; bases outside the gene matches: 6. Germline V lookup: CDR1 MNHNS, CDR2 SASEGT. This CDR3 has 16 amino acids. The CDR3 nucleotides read TGTGCCAGTGCGGGACAGGGGGCGATTAGCAATCAGCCCCAGCATTTT. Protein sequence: CASAGQGAISNQPQHF.

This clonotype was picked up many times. The CDR3 is CAWRGPGQGESPLHF. CDR3 DNA sequence: TGTGCCTGGAGAGGCCCGGGACAGGGAGAATCACCCCTCCACTTT. The rearrangement links TRBV30 to TRBJ1-6, with 9 bases fitting TRBD1. This CDR3 comprises 15 residues. V gave up 3 bases and J gave up 10 bases; unmatched junction bases: 10. CDR1 is GTSNPN and CDR2 is SVGIG in the germline V gene (reference sequence).

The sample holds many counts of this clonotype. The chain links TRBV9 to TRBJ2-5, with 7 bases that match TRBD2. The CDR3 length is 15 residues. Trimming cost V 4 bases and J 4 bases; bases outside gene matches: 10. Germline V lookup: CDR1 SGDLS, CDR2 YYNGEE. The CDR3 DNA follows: TGTGCCAGCAGCTCGAGGGAGGGAGGCGCAGAGACCCAGTACTTC. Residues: CASSSREGGAETQYF. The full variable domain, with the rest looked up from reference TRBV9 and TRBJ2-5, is DSGVTQTPKHLITATGQRVTLRCSPRSGDLSVYWYQQSLDQGLQFLIQYYNGEERAKGNILERFSAQQFPDLHSELNLSSLELGDSALYFCASSSREGGAETQYFGPGTRLLVL.

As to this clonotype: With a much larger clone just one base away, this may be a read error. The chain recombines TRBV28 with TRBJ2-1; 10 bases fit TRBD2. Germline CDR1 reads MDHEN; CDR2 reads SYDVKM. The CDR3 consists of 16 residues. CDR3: CACSPRTSGLHNEQFF. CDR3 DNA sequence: TGTGCCTGCAGCCCCCGGACTAGCGGTTTGCACAATGAGCAGTTCTTC.

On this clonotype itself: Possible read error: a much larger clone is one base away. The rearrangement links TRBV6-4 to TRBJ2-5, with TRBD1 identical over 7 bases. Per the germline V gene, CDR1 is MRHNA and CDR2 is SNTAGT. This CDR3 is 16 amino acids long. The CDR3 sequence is CASRNRQGRVEETRYF. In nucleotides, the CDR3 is TGTGCCAGCAGAAACCGACAGGGAAGGGTGGAGGAGACCCGGTACTTC.

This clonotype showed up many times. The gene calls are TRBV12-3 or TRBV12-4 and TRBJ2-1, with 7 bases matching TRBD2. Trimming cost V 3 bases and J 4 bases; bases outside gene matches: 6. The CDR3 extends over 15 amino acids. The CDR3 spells CASSFQAGRYNEQFF. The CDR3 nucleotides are TGTGCCAGCAGTTTTCAAGCGGGGAGATACAATGAGCAGTTCTTC.

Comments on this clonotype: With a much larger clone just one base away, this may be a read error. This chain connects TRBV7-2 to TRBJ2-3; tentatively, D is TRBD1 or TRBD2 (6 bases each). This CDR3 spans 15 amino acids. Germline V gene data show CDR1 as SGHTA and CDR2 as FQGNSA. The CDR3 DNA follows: TGTGTCAGCAGCTTAGTCGGGGGCGAGGTGGATACGCAGTATTTT. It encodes CVSSLVGGEVDTQYF.

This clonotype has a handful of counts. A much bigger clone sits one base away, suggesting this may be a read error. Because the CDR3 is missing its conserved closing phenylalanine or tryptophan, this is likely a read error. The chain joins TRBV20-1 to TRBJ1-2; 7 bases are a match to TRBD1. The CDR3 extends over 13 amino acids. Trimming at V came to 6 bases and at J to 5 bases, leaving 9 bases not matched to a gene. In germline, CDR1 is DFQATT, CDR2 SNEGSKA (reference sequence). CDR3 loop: CSALRPQGYGYTL. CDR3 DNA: TGCAGTGCCCTCCGTCCACAGGGGTATGGCTACACCTTA.

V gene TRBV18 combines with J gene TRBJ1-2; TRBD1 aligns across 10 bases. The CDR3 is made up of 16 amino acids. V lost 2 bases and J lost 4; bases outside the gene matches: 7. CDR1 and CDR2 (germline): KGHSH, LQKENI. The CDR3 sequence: CASSPGTGAGGYGYTF. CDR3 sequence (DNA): TGTGCCAGCTCACCAGGGACAGGGGCCGGAGGCTATGGCTACACCTTC. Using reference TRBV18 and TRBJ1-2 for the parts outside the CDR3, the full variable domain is NAGVMQNPRHLVRRRGQEARLRCSPMKGHSHVYWYRQLPEEGLKFMVYLQKENIIDESGMPKERFSAEFPKEGPSILRIQQVVRGDSAAYFCASSPGTGAGGYGYTFGSGTRLTVV.

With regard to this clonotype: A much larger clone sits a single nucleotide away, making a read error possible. CDR3 in amino acids: CASRLGTSVNEQFF. The CDR3 DNA sequence: TGTGCCAGCAGGTTGGGGACTAGCGTCAATGAGCAGTTCTTC. The chain recombines TRBV12-3 or TRBV12-4 with TRBJ2-1; 10 nucleotides match TRBD2. The CDR3 is 14 residues long. Trimming removed 6 bases from V and 6 bases from J; junction bases left unmatched: 5.

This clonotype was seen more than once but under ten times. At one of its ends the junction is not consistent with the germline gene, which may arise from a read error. Written as DNA, the CDR3 is TGCAATGCTCACAAGGGACACACCAAGGGCGAGCAGTACTTC. Encoded protein: CNAHKGHTKGEQYF. The chain recombines TRBV20-1 with TRBJ2-7; TRBD1 might be the D (6 bases). The V gene's germline CDR1 is DFQATT and CDR2 SNEGSKA (reference sequence). There are 14 residues in the CDR3.

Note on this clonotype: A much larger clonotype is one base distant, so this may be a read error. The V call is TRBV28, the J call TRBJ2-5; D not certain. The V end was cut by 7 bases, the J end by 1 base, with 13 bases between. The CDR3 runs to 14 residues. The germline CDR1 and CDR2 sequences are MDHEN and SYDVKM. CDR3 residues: CASILVGAQETQYF. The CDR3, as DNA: TGTGCCAGCATTCTGGTTGGAGCCCAAGAGACCCAGTACTTC.

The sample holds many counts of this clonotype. Here the CDR3 reads CASSRRQIYEQYF. DNA of the CDR3: TGTGCCAGCAGTCGCAGACAGATCTACGAGCAGTACTTC. The V gene is TRBV6-5, the J gene TRBJ2-7; possibly TRBD1 for D (5 bases). CDR3 size: 13 residues. Looked up from germline, CDR1 is MNHEY and CDR2 is SVGAGI. Trimming took off 5 bases at V and 3 bases at J, with 11 bases between the two ends.

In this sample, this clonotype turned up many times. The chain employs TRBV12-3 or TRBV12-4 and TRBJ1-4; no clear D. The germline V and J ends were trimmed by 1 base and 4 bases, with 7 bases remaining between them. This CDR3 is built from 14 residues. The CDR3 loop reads CASSLGTYNEKLFF. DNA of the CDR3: TGTGCCAGCAGTTTAGGGACCTATAATGAAAAACTGTTTTTT.

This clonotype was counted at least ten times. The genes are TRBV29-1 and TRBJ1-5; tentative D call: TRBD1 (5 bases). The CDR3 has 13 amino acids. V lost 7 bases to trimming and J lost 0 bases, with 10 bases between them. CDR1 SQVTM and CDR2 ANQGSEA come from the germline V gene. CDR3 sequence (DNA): TGCAGCGCCCGGGACGGTAGCAATCAGCCCCAGCATTTT. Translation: CSARDGSNQPQHF.

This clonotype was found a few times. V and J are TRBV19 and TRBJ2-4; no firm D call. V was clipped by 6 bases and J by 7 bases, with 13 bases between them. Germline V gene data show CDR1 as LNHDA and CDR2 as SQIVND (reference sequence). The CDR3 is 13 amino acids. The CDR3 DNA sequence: TGTGCCAGTAGCGAGGACCCAAAGAACATTCAGTACTTC. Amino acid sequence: CASSEDPKNIQYF.

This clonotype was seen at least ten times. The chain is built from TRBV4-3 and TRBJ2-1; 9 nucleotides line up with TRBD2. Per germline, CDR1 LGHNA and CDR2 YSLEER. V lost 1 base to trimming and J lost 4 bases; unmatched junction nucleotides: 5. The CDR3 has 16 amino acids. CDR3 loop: CASSQGASGVYNEQFF. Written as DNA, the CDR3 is TGCGCCAGCAGCCAAGGGGCTAGCGGGGTTTACAATGAGCAGTTCTTC.

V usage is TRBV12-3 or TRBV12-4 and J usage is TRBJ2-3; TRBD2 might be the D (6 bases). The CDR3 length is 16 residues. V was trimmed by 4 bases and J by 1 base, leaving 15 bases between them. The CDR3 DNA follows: TGTGCCAGCAGTTCTAGACTAGGAGTGGGCACAGATACGCAGTATTTT. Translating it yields CASSSRLGVGTDTQYF.